This T cell receptor beta chain is drawn from a study of blood T cell repertoires in COVID-19. Study-wide context: Researchers got acute and convalescent COVID-19 samples from the United States, Italy and Spain.

Assay used: immunoSEQ multiplex PCR; TCRdb lists only in-frame clones, some missing. Of 350,000 to 400,000 clones in the sample, around 87% were seen once. V lost 3 bases to trimming and J lost 6 bases; unmatched junction nucleotides: 8. The CDR3 consists of 14 residues. CDR1 is MDHEN, CDR2 SYDVKM, per germline. Source material: PBMCs or T cells enriched from blood (not recorded which). The gene calls are TRBV28 and TRBJ2-7, with TRBD2 matching 7 bases. This TCR derives from a man aged 18 to 29 who had recovered from COVID-19. CDR3 sequence reads: CASSFNARGVEQYF. CDR3 in DNA: TGTGCCAGCAGTTTTAACGCACGGGGGGTCGAGCAGTACTTC.